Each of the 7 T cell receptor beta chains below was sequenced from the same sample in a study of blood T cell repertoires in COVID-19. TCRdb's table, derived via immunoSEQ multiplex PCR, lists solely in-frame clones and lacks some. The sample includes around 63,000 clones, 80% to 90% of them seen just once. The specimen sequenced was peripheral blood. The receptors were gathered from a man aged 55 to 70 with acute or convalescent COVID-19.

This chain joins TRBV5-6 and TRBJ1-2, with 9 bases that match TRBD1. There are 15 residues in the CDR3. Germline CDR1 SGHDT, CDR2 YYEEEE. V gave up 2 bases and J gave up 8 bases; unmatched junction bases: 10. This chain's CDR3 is CASSLAGTGRMGYTF. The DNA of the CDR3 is TGTGCCAGCAGCTTAGCCGGGACAGGGAGAATGGGCTACACCTTC.

The CDR3 DNA sequence: TGTGCCAGCAGAGGACAGCTGAACACTGAAGCTTTCTTT. It encodes CASRGQLNTEAFF. This chain uses TRBV6-5 with TRBJ1-1; a possible D gene is TRBD1 (6 bases). This CDR3 spans 13 amino acids. Per germline, CDR1 MNHEY and CDR2 SVGAGI. Trimming left V 6 bases short and J 0 bases short, with 8 bases between.

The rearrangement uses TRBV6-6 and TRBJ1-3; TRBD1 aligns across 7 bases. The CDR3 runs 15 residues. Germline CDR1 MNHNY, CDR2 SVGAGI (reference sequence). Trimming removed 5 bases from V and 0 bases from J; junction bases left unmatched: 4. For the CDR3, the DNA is TGTGCCAGCAGTAAGGGACAGTCCTCTGGAAACACCATATATTTT. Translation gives CASSKGQSSGNTIYF.

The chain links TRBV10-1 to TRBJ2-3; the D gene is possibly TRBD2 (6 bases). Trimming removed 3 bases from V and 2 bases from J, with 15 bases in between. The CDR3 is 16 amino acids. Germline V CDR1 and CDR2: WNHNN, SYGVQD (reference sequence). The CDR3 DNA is TGCGCCAGCAGTGACCGGGACTCTACTCTCACAGATACGCAGTATTTT. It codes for CASSDRDSTLTDTQYF.

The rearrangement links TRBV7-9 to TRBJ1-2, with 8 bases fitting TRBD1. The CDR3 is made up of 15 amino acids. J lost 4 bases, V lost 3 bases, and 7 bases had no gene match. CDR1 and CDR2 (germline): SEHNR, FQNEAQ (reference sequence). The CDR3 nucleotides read TGTGCCAGCAGCTTCGCAACCGACAGGGGCTATGGCTACACCTTC. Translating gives CASSFATDRGYGYTF. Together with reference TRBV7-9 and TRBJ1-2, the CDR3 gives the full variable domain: DTGVSQNPRHKITKRGQNVTFRCDPISEHNRLYWYRQTLGQGPEFLTYFQNEAQLEKSRLLSDRFSAERPKGSFSTLEIQRTEQGDSAMYLCASSFATDRGYGYTFGSGTRLTVV.

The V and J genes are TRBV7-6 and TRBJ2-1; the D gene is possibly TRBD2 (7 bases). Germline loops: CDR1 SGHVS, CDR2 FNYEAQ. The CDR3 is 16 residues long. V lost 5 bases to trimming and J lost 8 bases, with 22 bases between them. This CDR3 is CASSAMAGAFEDEQFF. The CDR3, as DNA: TGTGCCAGCAGCGCCATGGCGGGGGCCTTTGAAGATGAGCAGTTCTTC.

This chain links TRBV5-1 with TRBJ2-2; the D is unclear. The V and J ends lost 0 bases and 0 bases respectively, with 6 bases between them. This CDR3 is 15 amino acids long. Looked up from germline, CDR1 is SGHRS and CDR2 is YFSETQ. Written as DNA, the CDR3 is TGCGCCAGCAGCTTGGCCCTAACGAACACCGGGGAGCTGTTTTTT. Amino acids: CASSLALTNTGELFF.